This TCR beta chain was recovered during a study of cytomegalovirus exposure and HLA in healthy donors. Study results and caveats: Diagnosis of cytomegalovirus status made by the classifier reportedly showed high specificity and sensitivity.

CDR1 and CDR2 from the germline V gene are SGHRS and YFSETQ. With V trimmed by 5 bases and J by 5 bases, 7 bases remained unmatched. CDR3 length: 14 amino acids. With respect to this clone: Antigen specificity is unknown.

PCR primers comprised 60 Vbeta and 13 Jbeta primers. Sequencing used immunoSEQ multiplex PCR; TCRdb keeps in-frame clones, though not all of them. The sample holds about 220,000 clones; about 74% are singletons and the top ten take less than 2%. The rearrangement uses TRBV5-1 and TRBJ2-7, with 10 positions matching TRBD2. This receptor was obtained from a woman aged 30 to 39 in good health and CMV-seronegative. Sequences were obtained from PBMCs. The DNA of the CDR3 is TGCGCCAGCAGGGGAGCGGGAGGGCCTCACGAGCAGTACTTC. This encodes CASRGAGGPHEQYF.